The 24 T cell receptor beta chains given below trace back to one sample, sequenced in a study of blood T cell repertoires in COVID-19. TCRdb's table, derived via immunoSEQ multiplex PCR, lists solely in-frame clones and lacks some. The sample carries around 130,000 clones, over 75% recorded once. Sequencing was performed on peripheral blood. These receptors all come from a man between 60 and 70 years old with active or convalescent COVID-19.

The CDR3, as DNA: TGTGCCAGCAGCCCGGGTAGCGGGGGTGCTCTAGAGACCCAGTACTTC. It yields the protein CASSPGSGGALETQYF. V is TRBV5-4 and J is TRBJ2-5, with 9 positions matching TRBD2. Unmatched junction bases numbered 11, after V lost 4 bases and J lost 4 bases. The germline V gene encodes CDR1 SGHNT and CDR2 YYREEE (reference sequence). There are 16 residues in the CDR3.

For this clone: Mismatch with germline at one junction end may stem from a read error. The rearrangement joins TRBV7-9 to TRBJ1-1; 7 nucleotides agree with TRBD1. The length of the CDR3 is 14 residues. The V gene's germline CDR1 is SEHNR and CDR2 FQNEAQ (reference sequence). The CDR3 here is CASSSAGTALRGDF. CDR3 sequence (DNA): TGTGCCAGCAGCTCAGCCGGGACAGCCTTAAGGGGGGACTTT.

The V and J genes are TRBV7-2 and TRBJ1-1, with a possible D match to TRBD1 (5 bases). CDR1 and CDR2 from the germline V gene are SGHTA and FQGNSA. V was shortened by 6 bases and J by 1 base, with 9 bases between the two germline ends. The CDR3 has 13 residues. The CDR3 sequence: CASRRQGNTEAFF. The CDR3 DNA is TGTGCCAGCAGGCGCCAGGGGAACACTGAAGCTTTCTTT. Combining the CDR3 with reference TRBV7-2 and TRBJ1-1 gives the whole variable domain GAGVSQSPSNKVTEKGKDVELRCDPISGHTALYWYRQSLGQGLEFLIYFQGNSAPDKSGLPSDRFSAERTGGSVSTLTIQRTQQEDSAVYLCASRRQGNTEAFFGQGTRLTVV.

This clone appeared a few times. The chain is built from TRBV6-5 and TRBJ1-2; 9 bases are a match to TRBD1. J lost 2 bases, V lost 2 bases, and 0 bases had no gene match. The CDR3 has 14 amino acids. CDR1 and CDR2 (germline): MNHEY, SVGAGI. The CDR3 spells CASSYTGGNYGYTF. The DNA of the CDR3 is TGTGCCAGCAGTTACACAGGGGGCAACTATGGCTACACCTTC.

The chain has TRBV5-6 and TRBJ2-5, with D perhaps TRBD1 (5 bases). The CDR3 length is 14 residues. Germline CDR1 SGHDT, CDR2 YYEEEE. V lost 4 bases to trimming and J lost 5 bases, with 15 bases between them. This chain's CDR3 is CASSGMTEGETQYF. The CDR3 coding sequence is TGTGCCAGCAGCGGCATGACAGAAGGGGAGACCCAGTACTTC.

The rearrangement joins TRBV4-2 to TRBJ2-7; 14 nucleotides match TRBD2. There are 15 residues in the CDR3. Germline CDR1 reads LGHNA; CDR2 reads YNFKEQ. Trimming removed 6 bases from V and 4 bases from J; junction bases left unmatched: 5. CDR3 sequence reads: CASRGGTSGSYEQYF. In DNA form, the CDR3 reads TGTGCCAGCAGGGGCGGGACTAGCGGGAGTTACGAGCAGTACTTC.

This chain links TRBV7-7 with TRBJ2-3; TRBD1 matches at 8 bases. Germline CDR1 SSHAT, CDR2 FNYEAQ (reference sequence). The CDR3 contains 15 residues. The V gene end was trimmed by 8 bases and the J gene end by 4 bases; junction bases not matched to a gene: 11. CDR3 DNA sequence: TGTGCCAGCCGGAACCAGGGGGCGCTTTCAGATACGCAGTATTTT. Amino acids: CASRNQGALSDTQYF.

This rearrangement joins TRBV15 to TRBJ1-5; 9 bases fit TRBD1. Looked up from germline, CDR1 is LNHNV and CDR2 is YYDKDF (reference sequence). This CDR3 comprises 18 residues. The V gene end was trimmed by 3 bases and the J gene end by 4 bases; junction bases not matched to a gene: 13. The DNA for the CDR3 is TGTGCCACCAGCAGTTACCTCCTCCGGGACAGGGATAATCAGCCCCAGCATTTT. This sequence encodes CATSSYLLRDRDNQPQHF.

This chain joins TRBV29-1 and TRBJ2-7; TRBD1 is a possible D gene (6 bases). The CDR3 spans 15 residues. V gave up 0 bases and J gave up 2 bases, with 14 bases separating them. The germline V gene has CDR1 SQVTM and CDR2 ANQGSEA. This chain's CDR3 is CSVEDQDRAPYEQYF. CDR3 DNA sequence: TGCAGCGTTGAAGATCAGGACAGAGCTCCCTACGAGCAGTACTTC.

The chain is built from TRBV19 and TRBJ1-5, with D unclear. The CDR3 covers 14 residues. Between the trimmed V and J ends, which lost 5 bases and 1 base, there was a span of 9 bases. Germline CDR1 reads LNHDA; CDR2 reads SQIVND (reference sequence). CDR3 residues: CASSWEKSNQPQHF. Written as DNA, the CDR3 is TGTGCCAGTAGTTGGGAGAAGAGCAATCAGCCCCAGCATTTT.

V gene TRBV28 combines with J gene TRBJ2-1; 16 positions match TRBD2. The CDR3 spans 16 residues. The ends lost 6 bases at V and 7 bases at J; junction bases unmatched: 6. Per the germline V gene, CDR1 is MDHEN and CDR2 is SYDVKM. The CDR3 loop is CASSPLGLAGGNEQFF. The CDR3 bases are TGTGCCAGCAGCCCCCTGGGACTAGCGGGAGGGAATGAGCAGTTCTTC.

Only a few counts were recorded for this clone. The V call is TRBV2, the J call TRBJ2-5; D is perhaps TRBD2 (5 bases). V lost 7 bases to trimming and J lost 5 bases, with 14 bases between them. Germline CDR1 SNHLY, CDR2 FYNNEI. CDR3 length: 13 residues. CDR3 sequence: CASTIGIRETQYF. The CDR3 region has the DNA TGTGCCAGCACGATCGGGATCCGGGAGACCCAGTACTTC.

V usage is TRBV4-1 and J usage is TRBJ2-7; 9 bases match TRBD2. V shed 0 bases, J shed 0 bases, and the junction held 6 bases outside the gene matches. Germline V lookup: CDR1 MGHRA, CDR2 YSYEKL. The CDR3 covers 17 residues. CDR3 amino acids: CASSQDRASGTSYEQYF. The CDR3 nucleotides read TGCGCCAGCAGCCAAGATCGAGCTAGCGGGACCTCCTACGAGCAGTACTTC.

This clone was observed a handful of times. The J gene is TRBJ1-1, the V gene TRBV9; D ambiguous. From germline, CDR1 is SGDLS and CDR2 YYNGEE. The CDR3 spans 13 residues. Trimming removed 3 bases from V and 3 bases from J, with 9 bases in between. CDR3 coding DNA: TGTGCCAGCAGCGCACTCCCGGACACTGAAGCTTTCTTT. Protein product: CASSALPDTEAFF.

This chain connects TRBV6-5 to TRBJ2-4; D might be TRBD2 (5 bases). Germline V gene data show CDR1 as MNHEY and CDR2 as SVGAGI. V lost 4 bases and J lost 0, with 7 bases in between. There are 14 residues in the CDR3. The CDR3 coding sequence is TGTGCCAGCAGTTCCGGACTAGCCAAAAACATTCAGTACTTC. Translating gives CASSSGLAKNIQYF.

The J gene is TRBJ1-2, the V gene TRBV5-6, with D unresolved. V lost 0 bases and J lost 3, with 12 bases in between. Germline CDR1 reads SGHDT; CDR2 reads YYEEEE. The CDR3 covers 15 residues. CDR3 sequence (DNA): TGTGCCAGCAGCTTGGGAGGGCATCGATACTATGGCTACACCTTC. Translated: CASSLGGHRYYGYTF.

J is TRBJ2-7 and V is TRBV2; 7 bases line up with TRBD1. The CDR3 sequence is 15 residues long. V shed 6 bases, J shed 3 bases, and the junction held 11 bases outside the gene matches. Per germline, CDR1 SNHLY and CDR2 FYNNEI. Here the CDR3 DNA reads TGTGCCAGCAGAGCACGACAGGGCCCTATCTACGAGCAGTACTTC. Protein product: CASRARQGPIYEQYF.

The J gene is TRBJ2-7, the V gene TRBV12-3 or TRBV12-4, with D unresolved. V was pared by 7 bases and J by 6 bases, with 16 bases between. CDR3 length: 13 residues. The CDR3 spells CASTHQDRSEQYF. DNA of the CDR3: TGTGCCAGCACCCACCAGGATCGTTCCGAGCAGTACTTC.

V is TRBV3-1 (or the pseudogene TRBV3-2) and J is TRBJ1-1; tentative D call: TRBD1 (5 bases). The CDR3 is 14 residues long. V was pared by 5 bases and J by 4 bases, with 14 bases between. Germline V gene data show CDR1 as LGHDT and CDR2 as YNNKEL (reference sequence). The CDR3 nucleotides read TGTGCCAGCAGCTCCCCGGCGGGGGGCACTGAAGCTTTCTTT. Residues: CASSSPAGGTEAFF.

This clone was found a few times. The chain recombines TRBV2 with TRBJ2-7; TRBD1 aligns across 11 bases. This CDR3 is 13 amino acids long. Unmatched junction bases numbered 2, after V lost 5 bases and J lost 5 bases. Germline V CDR1 and CDR2: SNHLY, FYNNEI. The CDR3 region is CASSWTGGDEQYF. The CDR3 region has the DNA TGTGCCAGCAGTTGGACAGGGGGCGACGAGCAGTACTTC. The full variable domain, in which reference TRBV2 and TRBJ2-7 provide the parts outside the CDR3, is EPEVTQTPSHQVTQMGQEVILRCVPISNHLYFYWYRQILGQKVEFLVSFYNNEISEKSEIFDDQFSVERPDGSNFTLKIRSTKLEDSAMYFCASSWTGGDEQYFGPGTRLTVT.

The chain is built from TRBV5-5 and TRBJ2-2, with 8 positions matching TRBD2. V lost 0 bases to trimming and J lost 4 bases; unmatched junction nucleotides: 8. The germline gives CDR1 SGHKS, CDR2 YYEKEE (reference sequence). This CDR3 is built from 17 residues. CDR3 residues: CASSLAPTSGFTGELFF. In DNA form, the CDR3 reads TGTGCCAGCAGCTTGGCCCCCACTAGCGGATTCACCGGGGAGCTGTTTTTT.

This chain links TRBV5-5 with TRBJ2-3; TRBD2 is a possible D gene (6 bases). Trimming stripped 0 bases from V and 1 base from J, with 12 bases between. Germline CDR1 is SGHKS and CDR2 is YYEKEE (reference sequence). CDR3 length: 16 amino acids. The DNA of the CDR3 is TGTGCCAGCAGCTTGGATGCGGGATTGGGCACAGATACGCAGTATTTT. Translation gives CASSLDAGLGTDTQYF.

CDR3 bases: TGTGCCAGCAGCTTAGTTGCGGGAGGGCCCACCTCCTACAATGAGCAGTTCTTC. Its translation: CASSLVAGGPTSYNEQFF. The rearrangement joins TRBV7-6 to TRBJ2-1; TRBD2 aligns across 9 bases. This CDR3 contains 18 residues. V was pared by 1 base and J by 0 bases, with 7 bases of the junction left unmatched. CDR1 and CDR2 (germline): SGHVS, FNYEAQ.

This CDR3 is CASSLGLAADGQETQYF. Written as DNA, the CDR3 is TGTGCCAGCAGCTTAGGGTTGGCAGCGGACGGCCAAGAGACCCAGTACTTC. The chain uses TRBV7-8 and TRBJ2-5; TRBD2 might be the D (5 bases). Trimming took 1 base from V and 1 from J, leaving 16 bases between them. This CDR3 contains 17 residues. Germline values: CDR1 SGHVS, CDR2 FQNEAQ.